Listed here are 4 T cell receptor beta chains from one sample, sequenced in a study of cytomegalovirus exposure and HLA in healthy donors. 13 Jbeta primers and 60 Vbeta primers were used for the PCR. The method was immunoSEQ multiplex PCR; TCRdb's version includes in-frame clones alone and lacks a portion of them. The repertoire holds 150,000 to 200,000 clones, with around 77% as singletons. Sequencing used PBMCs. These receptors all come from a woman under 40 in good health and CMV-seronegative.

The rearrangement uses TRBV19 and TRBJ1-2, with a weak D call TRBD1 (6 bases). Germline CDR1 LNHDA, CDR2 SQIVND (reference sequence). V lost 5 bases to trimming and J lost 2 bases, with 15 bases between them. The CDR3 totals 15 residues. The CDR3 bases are TGTGCCAGTAGTTTAACGACGGGACAAAACTATGGCTACACCTTC. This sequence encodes CASSLTTGQNYGYTF.

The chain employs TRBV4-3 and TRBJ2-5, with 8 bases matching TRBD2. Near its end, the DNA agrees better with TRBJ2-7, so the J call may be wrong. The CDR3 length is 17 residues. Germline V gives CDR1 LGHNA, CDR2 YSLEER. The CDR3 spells CASSQDSNGRANREQYF. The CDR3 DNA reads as TGCGCCAGCAGCCAAGATTCGAACGGGAGGGCCAATCGCGAGCAGTACTTC.

For the CDR3, the DNA is TGTGCCAGTAGGTTCGGTGGCTACACCTTC. This encodes CASRFGGYTF. The chain joins TRBV19 to TRBJ1-2; D ambiguous. V gave up 6 bases and J gave up 7 bases, with 6 bases separating them. Germline CDR1 LNHDA, CDR2 SQIVND (reference sequence). CDR3 length: 10 amino acids.

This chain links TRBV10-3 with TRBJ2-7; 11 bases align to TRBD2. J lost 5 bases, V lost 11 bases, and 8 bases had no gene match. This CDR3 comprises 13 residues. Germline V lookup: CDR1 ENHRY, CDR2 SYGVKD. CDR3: CASSGLAGNEQYF. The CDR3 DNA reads TGTGCCTCCTCAGGACTAGCGGGCAACGAGCAGTACTTC.